This T cell receptor beta chain was identified during a study of cytomegalovirus exposure and HLA in healthy donors. Study observations and caveats: Reportedly, diagnosis of cytomegalovirus status by the classifier showed high specificity and sensitivity. For most TCR beta V segments, an earlier analysis put the productive rate at about 90% or about 30% of the time.

Remarks on this clone: Antigen unknown.

V lost 6 bases and J lost 3, with 14 bases in between. Per germline, CDR1 MGHDK and CDR2 SYGVNS. This CDR3 spans 15 amino acids. The study ran its PCR with 60 Vbeta and 13 Jbeta primers. Clones were read by immunoSEQ multiplex PCR, and TCRdb kept only the in-frame ones, dropping some. The table includes 100,000 to 120,000 clones, around 66% detected once. The specimen sequenced was PBMCs. This TCR came from a young man in good health and CMV-seropositive. The chain carries TRBV25-1 and TRBJ2-2; D possibly corresponds to TRBD2 (7 bases). The CDR3 DNA reads as TGTGCCAGCAGCCGCAGGGGACTACACACCGGGGAGCTGTTTTTT. Residues: CASSRRGLHTGELFF. Full variable domain (remainder filled in from reference TRBV25-1 and TRBJ2-2): EADIYQTPRYLVIGTGKKITLECSQTMGHDKMYWYQQDPGMELHLIHYSYGVNSTEKGDLSSESTVSRIRTEHFPLTLESARPSHTSQYLCASSRRGLHTGELFFGEGSRLTVL.